Shown below are 14 T cell receptor beta chains from a single sample sequenced in a study of blood T cell repertoires in COVID-19. This table comes from immunoSEQ multiplex PCR, and its TCRdb copy is limited to in-frame clones, with some not included. The sample includes about 210,000 clones, 70% to 90% of them seen just once. The sample comprised PBMCs or T cells enriched from blood (not recorded which). The source is a man between 25 and 39 years old with acute COVID-19.

This sequence joins TRBV7-3 and TRBJ2-7, with TRBD1 identical over 9 bases. The germline V gene has CDR1 SGHTA and CDR2 FQGTGA. The CDR3 is made up of 15 amino acids. The junction had 6 bases not matched to a gene; V was cut back by 3 bases and J by 3 bases. CDR3 sequence reads: CASSLQTGQGYEQYF. CDR3 nucleotide sequence: TGTGCCAGCAGCTTGCAGACGGGACAGGGCTACGAGCAGTACTTC. The complete variable domain, with remaining parts taken from reference TRBV7-3 and TRBJ2-7, reads GAGVSQTPSNKVTEKGKYVELRCDPISGHTALYWYRQSLGQGPEFLIYFQGTGAADDSGLPNDRFFAVRPEGSVSTLKIQRTERGDSAVYLCASSLQTGQGYEQYFGPGTRLTVT.

This sequence joins TRBV7-7 and TRBJ2-5; 11 bases fit TRBD1. J lost 5 bases, V lost 5 bases, and 10 bases had no gene match. The CDR3 runs to 16 residues. Germline V gene data show CDR1 as SSHAT and CDR2 as FNYEAQ (reference sequence). The CDR3 bases are TGTGCCAGCAGCGCCGCGGACAGGGGGCAGGTGGAGACCCAGTACTTC. This gives the protein CASSAADRGQVETQYF.

J is TRBJ1-6 and V is TRBV6-5; no reliable D call. From germline, CDR1 is MNHEY and CDR2 SVGAGI. The CDR3 loop spans 14 amino acids. V was cut by 1 base and J by 7 bases, with 8 bases left in between. The CDR3 spells CASSYWPGNSPLHF. The DNA for the CDR3 is TGTGCCAGCAGTTACTGGCCCGGGAATTCACCCCTCCACTTT.

V usage is TRBV7-9 and J usage is TRBJ2-3; no definite D call. V lost 3 bases and J lost 1, with 2 bases in between. Germline V gene lookup returns CDR1 SEHNR and CDR2 FQNEAQ (reference sequence). CDR3 length: 12 amino acids. The chain's CDR3 is CASSFGTDTQYF. Here the CDR3 DNA reads TGTGCCAGCAGCTTCGGCACAGATACGCAGTATTTT.

The genes are TRBV13 and TRBJ1-1; 11 bases are shared with TRBD1. After removal of 5 bases from V and 4 bases from J, the junction contained 9 bases not matched to a gene. CDR3 length equals 16 residues. Germline values: CDR1 PRHDT, CDR2 FYEKMQ (reference sequence). The chain's CDR3 is CASSRKDRGLSTEAFF. The CDR3 region has the DNA TGTGCCAGCAGCCGGAAGGACAGGGGGCTTTCCACTGAAGCTTTCTTT.

This clone was observed a handful of times. The chain employs TRBV7-9 and TRBJ2-7; the D gene is possibly TRBD2 (6 bases). The CDR3 runs to 12 residues. Germline V gives CDR1 SEHNR, CDR2 FQNEAQ (reference sequence). The V gene lost 5 bases and the J gene lost 6 bases, with 11 bases spanning the gap. The CDR3 DNA is TGTGCCAGCAGCGCACTAGCCGGCGAGCAGTACTTC. Translation: CASSALAGEQYF.

CDR3 residues: CASSIGRAYGYTF. The CDR3 DNA is TGTGCCAGTAGTATTGGGCGGGCCTATGGCTACACCTTC. The V call is TRBV19, the J call TRBJ1-2; D is ambiguous. Germline V lookup: CDR1 LNHDA, CDR2 SQIVND (reference sequence). Trimming took off 3 bases at V and 4 bases at J, with 9 bases between the two ends. CDR3 length: 13 amino acids.

The gene calls are TRBV5-1 and TRBJ2-6; 14 nucleotides align to TRBD2. J gave up 0 bases and V 4 bases, and 6 bases lay outside the gene matches. Per germline, CDR1 SGHRS and CDR2 YFSETQ. The CDR3 spans 19 residues. CDR3 residues: CASSGGLAGVPSGANVLTF. CDR3 sequence (DNA): TGCGCCAGCAGCGGGGGACTAGCGGGGGTCCCCTCTGGGGCCAACGTCCTGACTTTC.

This clone was counted between two and nine times. V is TRBV3-1 (or the pseudogene TRBV3-2) and J is TRBJ1-3; D possibly corresponds to TRBD1 (6 bases). Trimming stripped 4 bases from V and 4 bases from J, with 11 bases between. The CDR3 extends over 14 amino acids. The germline gives CDR1 LGHDT, CDR2 YNNKEL (reference sequence). CDR3 region: CASSLGGVGNTIYF. The CDR3 bases are TGTGCCAGCAGCCTAGGGGGGGTCGGAAACACCATATATTTT.

The CDR3 region has the DNA TGTGCCAGCAGCGATCCGGGAGTTGGCTACACCTTC. Its protein product is CASSDPGVGYTF. This chain uses TRBV12-3 or TRBV12-4 with TRBJ1-2; D unclear. V lost 6 bases to trimming and J lost 7 bases, with 12 bases between them. CDR3 size: 12 residues.

This rearrangement joins TRBV14 to TRBJ1-4; no definite D call. Trimming took off 1 base at V and 8 bases at J, with 20 bases between the two ends. Germline V gives CDR1 SGHDN, CDR2 FVKESK. This CDR3 has 17 residues. The CDR3, as DNA: TGTGCCAGCAGCCAAGCGAAATCAGGAGGGCTCTCCGAAAAACTGTTTTTT. It encodes CASSQAKSGGLSEKLFF.

This sequence joins TRBV14 and TRBJ2-3; weak D call: TRBD2 (5 bases). The CDR3 is 13 amino acids. The ends were cut back, 4 bases at V and 2 bases at J, with 7 bases in the middle. Germline V lookup: CDR1 SGHDN, CDR2 FVKESK. This CDR3 is CASSLTITDTQYF. In nucleotides, the CDR3 is TGTGCCAGCAGCCTGACTATCACAGATACGCAGTATTTT.

This sequence joins TRBV7-3 and TRBJ2-3; 10 bases are a match to TRBD2. Trimming cost V 5 bases and J 2 bases; bases outside gene matches: 7. CDR1 and CDR2 from the germline V gene are SGHTA and FQGTGA. The CDR3 contains 16 residues. This chain's CDR3 is CASSLKTSGDTDTQYF. DNA of the CDR3: TGTGCCAGCAGCCTGAAAACTAGCGGGGACACAGATACGCAGTATTTT.

This clone has a count of ten or more. The chain links TRBV7-9 to TRBJ1-2; D is unresolved. The V end was cut by 5 bases, the J end by 4 bases, with 11 bases between. This CDR3 has 13 amino acids. The germline gives CDR1 SEHNR, CDR2 FQNEAQ (reference sequence). The CDR3 is CASSPESPYGYTF. In DNA, the CDR3 is TGTGCCAGCAGCCCGGAGAGTCCCTATGGCTACACCTTC.